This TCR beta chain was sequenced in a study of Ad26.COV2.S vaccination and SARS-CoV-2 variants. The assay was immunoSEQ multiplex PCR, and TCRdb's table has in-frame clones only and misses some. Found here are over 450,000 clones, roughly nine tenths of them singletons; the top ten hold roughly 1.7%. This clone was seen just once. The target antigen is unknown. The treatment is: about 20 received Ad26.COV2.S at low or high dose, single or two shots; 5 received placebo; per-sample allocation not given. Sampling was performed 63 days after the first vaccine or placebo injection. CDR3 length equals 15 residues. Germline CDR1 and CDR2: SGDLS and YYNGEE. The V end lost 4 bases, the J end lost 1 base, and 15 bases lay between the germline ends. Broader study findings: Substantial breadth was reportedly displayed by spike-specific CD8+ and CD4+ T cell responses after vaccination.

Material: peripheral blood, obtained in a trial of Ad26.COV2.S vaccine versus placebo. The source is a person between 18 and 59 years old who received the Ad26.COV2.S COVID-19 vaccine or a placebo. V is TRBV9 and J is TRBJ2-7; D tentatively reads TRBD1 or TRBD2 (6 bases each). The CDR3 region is CASSPGGGHSYEQYF. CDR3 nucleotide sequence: TGTGCCAGCAGCCCCGGGGGCGGGCATTCCTACGAGCAGTACTTC.